The subject of this entry is one T cell receptor (beta chain). Assay used: immunoSEQ multiplex PCR; TCRdb lists only in-frame clones, some missing. The top ten hold around 6.4% of the sample, which has about 50,000 clones, about 83% seen once. The source of the sample is a study of blood T cell repertoires in COVID-19. Per the germline V gene, CDR1 is SGHVT and CDR2 is SQSDAQ. V gave up 1 base and J gave up 0 bases, with 16 bases separating them. The CDR3 covers 18 residues. Sequences were obtained from peripheral blood. The TCR was taken from a woman aged 55-70 years with acute or convalescent COVID-19. V gene TRBV7-4 combines with J gene TRBJ1-5; D perhaps matches TRBD1 (5 bases). The CDR3 loop reads CASSLEGKGYYSNQPQHF. The CDR3 DNA reads as TGTGCCAGCAGCTTAGAGGGGAAAGGGTATTATAGCAATCAGCCCCAGCATTTT.